This T cell receptor beta chain was documented in a study of blood T cell repertoires in COVID-19. Study details: Some COVID-19 samples were acute and others convalescent; all came from the United States, Italy and Spain. PBMCs, B-cell-depleted T cells, or T cells provided the cDNA or gDNA that made up the material.

In the original analysis: Reference gene primer amplification gave nucleated cell count estimates. The assay was immunoSEQ multiplex PCR, and TCRdb's table has in-frame clones only and misses some. The D gene and trimming were derived from the DNA, and the V and J assignments and clone size from that table. The table records under 150,000 clones, around 80% of them present only once. V lost 0 bases to trimming and J lost 0 bases, with 8 bases between them. In germline, CDR1 is LGHNA, CDR2 YNFKEQ. The CDR3 spans 15 residues. The sample consisted of peripheral blood. This sequence was found in a woman aged 80 or older with active or convalescent COVID-19. The V and J genes are TRBV4-2 and TRBJ1-2; no firm D call. The CDR3 here is CASSQDLGANYGYTF. In DNA form, the CDR3 reads TGTGCCAGCAGCCAAGACCTGGGAGCTAACTATGGCTACACCTTC.